This TCR beta chain was observed in a study of blood T cell repertoires in COVID-19 (dated by TCRdb to the early 2020s). About the full investigation: The collaborator samples originated in the United States, Italy and Spain and spanned the acute and convalescent phases of COVID-19. The prospective study material was composed of cDNA or gDNA derived from T cells, B-cell-depleted T cells, or PBMCs. The dataset comprised deeply sampled blood TCRbeta repertoires from subjects exposed to, actively infected with, or recovered from COVID-19. The repertoires were made available in a free public database intended to serve as a resource for research on the immune response to SARS-CoV-2. Samples came from the ongoing ImmuneRACE study (first 160 participants) plus 1,254 subjects from 6 global collaborators. The sample metadata nearly always contained a de-identified subject ID, COVID-19 status, age in years and sex. Where available, HLA class I and class II types were taken from metadata supplied by the sample provider and were not determined by assay-based typing. Overall study results and their limits: The quantity of clinical and demographic metadata differed by source and by participant and was supplied without curation.

The immunoSEQ Assay, a bias-controlled multiplex PCR, was used to amplify TCRbeta CDR3 regions from genomic DNA. Per the source publication's procedure: Within the assay, amplification of reference gene primers was used to estimate how many nucleated cells each sample contained. To quantify the absolute abundance of each unique TCRbeta CDR3 rearrangement, sequence reads were collapsed and filtered. For each sample, productive Simpson clonality was calculated as the square root of Simpson's diversity index over productive rearrangements. Not all clones reach the TCRdb copy of this immuneACCESS table, which keeps in-frame sequences only. Checked studies attribute under half of the gap to unresolved V genes and leave the rest unexplained. V, J and clone size are those of that table, while D and trimming were read from the DNA. The sample table contains tens of thousands of clones; only one count was recorded for about 80% of them. Jointly, the top ten make up roughly a fifth of the sample.

CDR1 and CDR2, per the germline V gene, are KGHSH and LQKENI. Trimming removed 3 bases from V and 1 base from J, leaving 7 bases between the germline ends. Inclusive of the bounding cysteine and phenylalanine, the CDR3 is 14 residues long. Here the CDR3 DNA is all that survives: 42 bases in frame from base 1. Each collaborating institution followed its own protocols to collect whole blood in K2EDTA tubes. Collaborator samples were shipped for TCRbeta analysis as frozen whole blood, isolated PBMCs, or DNA extracted from either sample type. This clone was picked up a small number of times. Its recognized antigen is unknown. No much larger clone is present one base from it, and per-base qualities are unavailable.

This TCR was sampled from a woman aged 80 or older with acute or convalescent COVID-19. The sample was peripheral blood. The chain is encoded by TRBV18 joined to TRBJ1-3, and possibly TRBD1, on 5 matching bases. The DNA reads TGTGCCAGCTCACCCGACAGATCTGGAAACACCATATATTTT. This sequence encodes CASSPDRSGNTIYF.